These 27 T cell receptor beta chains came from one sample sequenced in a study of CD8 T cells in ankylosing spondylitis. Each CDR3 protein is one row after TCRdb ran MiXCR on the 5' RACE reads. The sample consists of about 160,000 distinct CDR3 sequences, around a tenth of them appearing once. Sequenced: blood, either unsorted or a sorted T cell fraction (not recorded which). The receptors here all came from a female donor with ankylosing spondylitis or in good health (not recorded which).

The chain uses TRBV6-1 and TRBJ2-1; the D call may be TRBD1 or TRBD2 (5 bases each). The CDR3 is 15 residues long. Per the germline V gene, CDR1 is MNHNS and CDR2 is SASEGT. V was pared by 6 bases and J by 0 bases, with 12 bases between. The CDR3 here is CASSGDGSSYNEQFF. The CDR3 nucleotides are TGTGCCAGCAGCGGGGACGGAAGCTCCTACAATGAGCAGTTCTTC.

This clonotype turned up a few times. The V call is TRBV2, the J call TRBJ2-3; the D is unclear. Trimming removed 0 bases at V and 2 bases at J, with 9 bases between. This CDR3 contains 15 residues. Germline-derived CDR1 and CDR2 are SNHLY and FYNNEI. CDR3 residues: CASSEAVGSTDTQYF. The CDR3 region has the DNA TGTGCCAGCAGTGAAGCGGTGGGGTCCACAGATACGCAGTATTTT.

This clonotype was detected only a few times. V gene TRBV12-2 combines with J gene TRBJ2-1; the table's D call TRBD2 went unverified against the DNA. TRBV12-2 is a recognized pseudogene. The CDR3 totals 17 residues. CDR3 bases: TGTGCAAGTCGCGGTAACACGACTAGCGGCTTATGGGGTGAGCAGTTCTTC. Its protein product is CASRGNTTSGLWGEQFF.

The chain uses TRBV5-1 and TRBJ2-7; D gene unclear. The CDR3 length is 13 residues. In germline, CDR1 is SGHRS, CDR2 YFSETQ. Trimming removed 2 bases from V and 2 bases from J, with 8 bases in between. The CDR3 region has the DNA TGCGCCAGCAGCTTTCGACCGGCCTACGAGCAGTACTTC. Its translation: CASSFRPAYEQYF.

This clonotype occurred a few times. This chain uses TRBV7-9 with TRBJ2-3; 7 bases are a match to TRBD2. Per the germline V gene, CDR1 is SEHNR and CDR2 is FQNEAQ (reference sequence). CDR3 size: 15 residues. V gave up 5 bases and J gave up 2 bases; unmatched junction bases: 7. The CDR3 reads CASSITSDHTDTQYF. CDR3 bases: TGTGCCAGCAGCATCACTAGCGATCACACAGATACGCAGTATTTT. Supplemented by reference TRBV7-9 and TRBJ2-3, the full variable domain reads DTGVSQNPRHKITKRGQNVTFRCDPISEHNRLYWYRQTLGQGPEFLTYFQNEAQLEKSRLLSDRFSAERPKGSFSTLEIQRTEQGDSAMYLCASSITSDHTDTQYFGPGTRLTVL.

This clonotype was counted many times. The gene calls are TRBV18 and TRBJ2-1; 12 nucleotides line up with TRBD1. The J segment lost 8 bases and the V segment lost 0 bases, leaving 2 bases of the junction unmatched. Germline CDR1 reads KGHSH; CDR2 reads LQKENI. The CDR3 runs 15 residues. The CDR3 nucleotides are TGTGCCAGCTCACCACCGGGACAGGGGGCCTATGAGCAGTTCTTC. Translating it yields CASSPPGQGAYEQFF.

For the CDR3, the DNA is TGTGCCAGCAGCTTAACCAGAGGCAACAATGAGCAGTTCTTC. It specifies CASSLTRGNNEQFF. The V and J genes are TRBV7-9 and TRBJ2-1; D not resolved. This CDR3 is built from 14 residues. The ends were cut back, 2 bases at V and 5 bases at J, with 10 bases in the middle. Germline CDR1 is SEHNR and CDR2 is FQNEAQ (reference sequence).

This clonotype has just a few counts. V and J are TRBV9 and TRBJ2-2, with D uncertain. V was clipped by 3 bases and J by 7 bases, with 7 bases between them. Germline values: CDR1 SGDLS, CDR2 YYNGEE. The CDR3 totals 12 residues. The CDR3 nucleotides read TGTGCCAGCAGCGACAGTAGCGGGGAGCTGTTTTTT. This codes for CASSDSSGELFF.

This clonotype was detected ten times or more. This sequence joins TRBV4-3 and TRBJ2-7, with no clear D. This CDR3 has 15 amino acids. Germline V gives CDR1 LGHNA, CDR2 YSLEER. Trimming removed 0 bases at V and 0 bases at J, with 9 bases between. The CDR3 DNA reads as TGCGCCAGCAGCCAAGAGAACGACGGCTCCTACGAGCAGTACTTC. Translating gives CASSQENDGSYEQYF.

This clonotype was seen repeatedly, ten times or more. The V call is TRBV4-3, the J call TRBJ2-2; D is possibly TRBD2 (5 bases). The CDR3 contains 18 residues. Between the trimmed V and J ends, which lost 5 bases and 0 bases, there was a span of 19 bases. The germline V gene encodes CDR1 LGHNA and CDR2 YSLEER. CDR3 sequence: CASSSGEGYYANTGELFF. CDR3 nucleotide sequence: TGCGCCAGCAGCTCCGGAGAGGGCTACTACGCGAACACCGGGGAGCTGTTTTTT.

The chain's CDR3 is CSATVTNYGYTF. The DNA for the CDR3 is TGCAGTGCTACGGTGACGAACTATGGCTACACCTTC. The chain recombines TRBV20-1 with TRBJ1-2, with D unresolved. The ends were cut back, 4 bases at V and 2 bases at J, with 8 bases in the middle. Germline CDR1 and CDR2: DFQATT and SNEGSKA (reference sequence). This CDR3 spans 12 amino acids.

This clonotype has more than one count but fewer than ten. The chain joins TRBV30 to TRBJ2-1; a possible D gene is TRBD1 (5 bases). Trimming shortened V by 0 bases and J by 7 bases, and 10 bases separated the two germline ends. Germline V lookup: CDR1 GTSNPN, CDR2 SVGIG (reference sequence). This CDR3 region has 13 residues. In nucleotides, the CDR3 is TGTGCCTGGAGTGTACCCCCAGGGAATGAGCAGTTCTTC. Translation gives CAWSVPPGNEQFF.

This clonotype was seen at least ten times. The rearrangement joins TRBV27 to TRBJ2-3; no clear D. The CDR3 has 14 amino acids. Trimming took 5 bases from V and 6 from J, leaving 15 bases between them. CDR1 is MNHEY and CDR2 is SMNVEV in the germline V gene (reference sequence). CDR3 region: CASSPLSGPDTQYF. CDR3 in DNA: TGTGCCAGCAGTCCCTTAAGTGGGCCGGATACGCAGTATTTT.

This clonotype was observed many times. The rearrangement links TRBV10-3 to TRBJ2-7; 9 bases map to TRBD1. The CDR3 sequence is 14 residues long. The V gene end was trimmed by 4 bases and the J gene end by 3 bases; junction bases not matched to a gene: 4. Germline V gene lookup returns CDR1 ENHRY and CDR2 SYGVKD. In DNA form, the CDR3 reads TGTGCCATCAGTGGAAGGGACAGGGACTACGAGCAGTACTTC. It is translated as CAISGRDRDYEQYF.

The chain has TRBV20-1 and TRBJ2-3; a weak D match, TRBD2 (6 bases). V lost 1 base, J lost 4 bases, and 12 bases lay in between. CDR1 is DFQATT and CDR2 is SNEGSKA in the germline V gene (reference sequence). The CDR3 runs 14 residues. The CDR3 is CSARGLGEADTQYF. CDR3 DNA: TGCAGTGCTAGAGGACTAGGGGAGGCAGATACGCAGTATTTT.

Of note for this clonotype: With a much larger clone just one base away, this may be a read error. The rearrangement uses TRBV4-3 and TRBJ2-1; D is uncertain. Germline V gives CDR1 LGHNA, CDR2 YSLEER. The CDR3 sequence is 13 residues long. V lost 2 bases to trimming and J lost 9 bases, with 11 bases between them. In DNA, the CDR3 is TGCGCCAGCAGCCAACGAGGAAACATTGAGCAGTTCTTC. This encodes CASSQRGNIEQFF.

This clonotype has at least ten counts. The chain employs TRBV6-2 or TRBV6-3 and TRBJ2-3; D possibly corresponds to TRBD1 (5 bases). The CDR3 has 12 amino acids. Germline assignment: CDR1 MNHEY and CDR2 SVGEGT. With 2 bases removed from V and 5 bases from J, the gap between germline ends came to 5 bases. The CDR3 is CASSYQGDTQYF. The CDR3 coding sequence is TGTGCCAGCAGTTACCAGGGAGATACGCAGTATTTT.

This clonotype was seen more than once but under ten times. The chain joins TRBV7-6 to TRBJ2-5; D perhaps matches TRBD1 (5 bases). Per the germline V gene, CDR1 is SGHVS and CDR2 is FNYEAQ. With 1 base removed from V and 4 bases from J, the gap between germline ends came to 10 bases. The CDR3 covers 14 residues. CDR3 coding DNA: TGTGCCAGCAGCTTAGAGGTCAGGGTAGAGACCCAGTACTTC. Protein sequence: CASSLEVRVETQYF.

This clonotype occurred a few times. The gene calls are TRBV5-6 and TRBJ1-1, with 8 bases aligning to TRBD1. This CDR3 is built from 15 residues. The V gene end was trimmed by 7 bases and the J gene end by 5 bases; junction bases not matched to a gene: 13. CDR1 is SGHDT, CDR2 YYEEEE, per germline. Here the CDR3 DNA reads TGTGCCAGCTCTGGCGACAGGGGAGGTCGGACTGAAGCTTTCTTT. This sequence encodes CASSGDRGGRTEAFF.

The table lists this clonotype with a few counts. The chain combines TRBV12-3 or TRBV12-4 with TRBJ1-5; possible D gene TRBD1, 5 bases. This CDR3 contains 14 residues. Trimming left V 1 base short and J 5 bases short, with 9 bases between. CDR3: CASSLVSGDQPQHF. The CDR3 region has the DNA TGTGCCAGCAGTTTAGTGTCGGGGGATCAGCCCCAGCATTTT.

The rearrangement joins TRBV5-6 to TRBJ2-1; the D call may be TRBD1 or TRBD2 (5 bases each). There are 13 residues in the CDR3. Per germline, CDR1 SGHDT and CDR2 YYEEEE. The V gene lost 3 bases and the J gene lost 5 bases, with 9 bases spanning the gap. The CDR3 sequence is CASSWGRNNEQFF. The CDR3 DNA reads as TGTGCCAGCAGCTGGGGACGGAACAATGAGCAGTTCTTC.

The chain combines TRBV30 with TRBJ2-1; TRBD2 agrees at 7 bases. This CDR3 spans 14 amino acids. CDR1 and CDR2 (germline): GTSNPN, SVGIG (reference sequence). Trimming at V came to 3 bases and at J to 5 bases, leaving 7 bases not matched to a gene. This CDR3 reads CAWSLSGLDNEQFF. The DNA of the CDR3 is TGTGCCTGGAGCCTCAGCGGACTAGACAATGAGCAGTTCTTC.

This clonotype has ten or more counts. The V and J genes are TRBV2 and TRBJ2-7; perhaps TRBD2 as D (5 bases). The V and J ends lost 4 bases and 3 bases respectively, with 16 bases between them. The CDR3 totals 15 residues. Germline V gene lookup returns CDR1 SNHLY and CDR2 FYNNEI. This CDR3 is CASSVGRAESYEQYF. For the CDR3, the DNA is TGTGCCAGCAGTGTCGGTAGAGCGGAGAGCTACGAGCAGTACTTC.

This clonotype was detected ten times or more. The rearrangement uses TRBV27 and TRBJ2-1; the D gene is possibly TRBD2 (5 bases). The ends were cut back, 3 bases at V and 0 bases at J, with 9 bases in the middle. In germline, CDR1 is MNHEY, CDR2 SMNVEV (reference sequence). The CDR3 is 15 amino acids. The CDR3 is CASSLDSSSYNEQFF. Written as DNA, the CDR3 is TGTGCCAGCAGTTTGGACTCCAGCTCCTACAATGAGCAGTTCTTC.

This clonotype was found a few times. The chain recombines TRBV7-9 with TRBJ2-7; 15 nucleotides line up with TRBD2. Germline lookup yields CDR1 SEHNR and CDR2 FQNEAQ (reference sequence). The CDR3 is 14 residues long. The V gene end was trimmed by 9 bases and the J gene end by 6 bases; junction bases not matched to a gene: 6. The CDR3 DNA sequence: TGTGCCAGTATCTCGGGACTAGCGGGAGGCGAGCAGTACTTC. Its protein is CASISGLAGGEQYF.

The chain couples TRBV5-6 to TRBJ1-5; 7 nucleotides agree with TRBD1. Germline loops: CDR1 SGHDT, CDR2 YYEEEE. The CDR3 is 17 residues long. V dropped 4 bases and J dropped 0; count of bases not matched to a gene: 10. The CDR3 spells CASSPGGTDYSNQPQHF. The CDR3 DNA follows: TGTGCCAGCAGCCCTGGAGGGACAGACTATAGCAATCAGCCCCAGCATTTT.

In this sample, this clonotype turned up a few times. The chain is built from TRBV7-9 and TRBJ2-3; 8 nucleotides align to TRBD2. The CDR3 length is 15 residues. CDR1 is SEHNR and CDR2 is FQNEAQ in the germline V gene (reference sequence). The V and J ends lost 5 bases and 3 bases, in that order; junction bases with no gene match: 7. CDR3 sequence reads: CASSTSGSDTDTQYF. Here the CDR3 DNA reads TGTGCCAGCAGCACGAGCGGGAGTGATACAGATACGCAGTATTTT.